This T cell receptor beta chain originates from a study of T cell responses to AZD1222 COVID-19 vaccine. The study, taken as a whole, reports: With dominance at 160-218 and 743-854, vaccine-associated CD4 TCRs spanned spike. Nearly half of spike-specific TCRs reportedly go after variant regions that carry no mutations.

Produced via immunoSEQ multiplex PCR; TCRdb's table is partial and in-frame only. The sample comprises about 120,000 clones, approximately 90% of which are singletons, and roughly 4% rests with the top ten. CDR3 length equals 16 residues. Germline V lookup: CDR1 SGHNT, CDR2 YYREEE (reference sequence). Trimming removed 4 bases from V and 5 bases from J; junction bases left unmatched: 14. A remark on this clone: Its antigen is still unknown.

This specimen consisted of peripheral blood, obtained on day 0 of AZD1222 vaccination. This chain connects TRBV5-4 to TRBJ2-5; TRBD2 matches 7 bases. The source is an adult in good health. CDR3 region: CASSQVRGAGKETQYF. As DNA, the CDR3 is TGTGCCAGCAGCCAAGTCCGCGGAGCGGGGAAGGAGACCCAGTACTTC.